A single TCR beta chain is shown here with its context. The data belong to a study of blood T cell repertoires in COVID-19. About the study: Some COVID-19 samples were acute and others convalescent; all came from the United States, Italy and Spain. The cDNA or gDNA used as material had been derived from T cells, B-cell-depleted T cells, or PBMCs.

Participants' own reports of clinical history determined their cohort assignment. Using immunoSEQ multiplex PCR, the repertoire was profiled, and TCRdb retains in-frame clones only, with some absent. Of about 370,000 clones in the sample, 80% to 90% were seen once. CDR1 is SGHTA, CDR2 FQGNSA, per germline. CDR3 length: 17 amino acids. V gave up 3 bases and J gave up 2 bases; unmatched junction bases: 6. This TCR derives from a man in his late teens or twenties who had recovered from COVID-19. V gene TRBV7-2 combines with J gene TRBJ1-4; TRBD1 aligns across 10 bases. The sequenced material came from PBMCs or T cells enriched from blood (not recorded which). The CDR3 here is CASSLPGQGLTNEKLFF. The DNA for the CDR3 is TGTGCCAGCAGCTTGCCGGGACAGGGGTTGACTAATGAAAAACTGTTTTTT.